The clone carrying this T cell receptor beta chain was detected only a few times. Its target is not known. The data stem from a study of T-cell memory formation after mild COVID-19. Whole-study context: TCR clusters were largely donor specific.

TCRalpha and TCRbeta libraries used 5'RACE with constant-segment primers and UMIs. TCRdb used MiXCR to reprocess the 5' RACE reads, holding one entry per CDR3 protein. The sample includes about 400,000 distinct CDR3 sequences, 20% to 30% of them seen just once. Losses at the gene ends were 0 bases for V and 4 bases for J; bases not matched to a gene: 2. The CDR3 sequence is 15 residues long. Germline loops: CDR1 SEHNR, CDR2 FQNEAQ (reference sequence). Whole-study findings and limits: Pre-infection memory carried some responding clones, suggesting that cross-reactive memory joined. Researchers report contracting CD4+ clones mostly in CM and EM, with CD8+ clones in EMRA.

This TCR derives from an adult woman who had mild COVID-19 (a few samples of this study predate the infection). Cell type and time point are not known. The sequenced sample consisted of PBMCs or a T cell subset sorted from them (not recorded which). The chain is built from TRBV7-9 and TRBJ2-1; 8 nucleotides match TRBD2. The CDR3 reads CASSLAGRAYNEQFF. The CDR3 DNA follows: TGTGCCAGCAGCTTAGCCGGGAGGGCTTACAATGAGCAGTTCTTC.